This T cell receptor (beta chain) was observed in a study of blood T cell repertoires in COVID-19. Study-wide background: Sample material is recorded as cDNA or gDNA derived from T cells, B-cell-depleted T cells, or PBMCs.

The length of the CDR3 is 15 residues. From germline, CDR1 is MNHEY and CDR2 SVGAGI. Trimming at V came to 4 bases and at J to 6 bases, leaving 7 bases not matched to a gene. As processed by the authors: Counts of nucleated cells, estimated from reference gene primer amplification, were obtained. Clones were read by immunoSEQ multiplex PCR, and TCRdb kept only the in-frame ones, dropping some. The V and J calls and clone size come from that table; D and trimming were worked out from the DNA. The profile covers fewer than 350,000 clones, with 70% to 90% appearing a single time and about 2% taken by the ten largest.

Sequenced material: PBMCs or T cells enriched from blood (not recorded which). The sequence came from a man aged 25 to 45 who had recovered from COVID-19. The chain is built from TRBV6-5 and TRBJ2-3; 10 bases fit TRBD2. The CDR3 reads CASSLKRGGRDTQYF. The CDR3 bases are TGTGCCAGCAGTTTGAAGCGGGGGGGCCGGGATACGCAGTATTTT.